This T cell receptor beta chain was sequenced in a study of Graves' ophthalmopathy and Graves' hyperthyroidism. Researchers turned away patients with other autoimmune diseases, uncontrolled infections, pregnancy or lactation. CDR3 length: 15 residues. Trimming shortened V by 11 bases and J by 2 bases, and 19 bases separated the two germline ends. Amplifying from RNA transcripts, the study obtained TCR beta CDR3 regions. The first round was an RT-PCR with HTBI primers, and the second round was a multiplex PCR. In TCRdb, the multiplex PCR reads were re-called with MiXCR into one record per CDR3 protein. The sample holds 500,000 to 700,000 distinct CDR3 sequences, roughly 39% seen once.

This rearrangement joins TRBV12-3 or TRBV12-4 to TRBJ1-3; D uncertain. The receptor was isolated from an adult man with Graves' hyperthyroidism. Sequenced sample: peripheral blood or thyroid tissue (not recorded which). CDR3 residues: CAWSVGAITGNTIYF. The CDR3 nucleotides are TGTGCCTGGAGTGTAGGAGCGATCACTGGAAACACCATATATTTT.